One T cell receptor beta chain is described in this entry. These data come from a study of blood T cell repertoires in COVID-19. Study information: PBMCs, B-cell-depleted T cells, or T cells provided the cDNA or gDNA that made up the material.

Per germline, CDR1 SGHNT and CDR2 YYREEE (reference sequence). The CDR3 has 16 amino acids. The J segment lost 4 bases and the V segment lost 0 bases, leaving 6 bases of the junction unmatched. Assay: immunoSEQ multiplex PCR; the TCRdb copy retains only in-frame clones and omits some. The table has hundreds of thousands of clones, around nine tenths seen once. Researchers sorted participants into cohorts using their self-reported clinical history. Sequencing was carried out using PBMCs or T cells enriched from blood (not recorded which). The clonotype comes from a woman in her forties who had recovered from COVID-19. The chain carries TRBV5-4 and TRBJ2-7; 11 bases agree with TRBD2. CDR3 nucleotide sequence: TGTGCCAGCAGCTTGGCTGGCGCTAGCGGGAGGTACGAGCAGTACTTC. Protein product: CASSLAGASGRYEQYF.